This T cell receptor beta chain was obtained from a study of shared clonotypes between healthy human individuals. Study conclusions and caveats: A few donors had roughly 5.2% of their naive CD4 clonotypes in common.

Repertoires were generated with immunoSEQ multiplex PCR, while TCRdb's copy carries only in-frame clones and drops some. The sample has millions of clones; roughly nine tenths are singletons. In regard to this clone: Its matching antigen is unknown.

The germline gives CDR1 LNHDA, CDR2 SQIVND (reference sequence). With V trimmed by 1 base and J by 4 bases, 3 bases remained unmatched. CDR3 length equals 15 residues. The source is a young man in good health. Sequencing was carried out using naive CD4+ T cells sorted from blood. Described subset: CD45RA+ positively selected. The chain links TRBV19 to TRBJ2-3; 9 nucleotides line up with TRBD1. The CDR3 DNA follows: TGTGCCAGTAGTATAGCACAGGGGGCGGCAGATACGCAGTATTTT. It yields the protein CASSIAQGAADTQYF.